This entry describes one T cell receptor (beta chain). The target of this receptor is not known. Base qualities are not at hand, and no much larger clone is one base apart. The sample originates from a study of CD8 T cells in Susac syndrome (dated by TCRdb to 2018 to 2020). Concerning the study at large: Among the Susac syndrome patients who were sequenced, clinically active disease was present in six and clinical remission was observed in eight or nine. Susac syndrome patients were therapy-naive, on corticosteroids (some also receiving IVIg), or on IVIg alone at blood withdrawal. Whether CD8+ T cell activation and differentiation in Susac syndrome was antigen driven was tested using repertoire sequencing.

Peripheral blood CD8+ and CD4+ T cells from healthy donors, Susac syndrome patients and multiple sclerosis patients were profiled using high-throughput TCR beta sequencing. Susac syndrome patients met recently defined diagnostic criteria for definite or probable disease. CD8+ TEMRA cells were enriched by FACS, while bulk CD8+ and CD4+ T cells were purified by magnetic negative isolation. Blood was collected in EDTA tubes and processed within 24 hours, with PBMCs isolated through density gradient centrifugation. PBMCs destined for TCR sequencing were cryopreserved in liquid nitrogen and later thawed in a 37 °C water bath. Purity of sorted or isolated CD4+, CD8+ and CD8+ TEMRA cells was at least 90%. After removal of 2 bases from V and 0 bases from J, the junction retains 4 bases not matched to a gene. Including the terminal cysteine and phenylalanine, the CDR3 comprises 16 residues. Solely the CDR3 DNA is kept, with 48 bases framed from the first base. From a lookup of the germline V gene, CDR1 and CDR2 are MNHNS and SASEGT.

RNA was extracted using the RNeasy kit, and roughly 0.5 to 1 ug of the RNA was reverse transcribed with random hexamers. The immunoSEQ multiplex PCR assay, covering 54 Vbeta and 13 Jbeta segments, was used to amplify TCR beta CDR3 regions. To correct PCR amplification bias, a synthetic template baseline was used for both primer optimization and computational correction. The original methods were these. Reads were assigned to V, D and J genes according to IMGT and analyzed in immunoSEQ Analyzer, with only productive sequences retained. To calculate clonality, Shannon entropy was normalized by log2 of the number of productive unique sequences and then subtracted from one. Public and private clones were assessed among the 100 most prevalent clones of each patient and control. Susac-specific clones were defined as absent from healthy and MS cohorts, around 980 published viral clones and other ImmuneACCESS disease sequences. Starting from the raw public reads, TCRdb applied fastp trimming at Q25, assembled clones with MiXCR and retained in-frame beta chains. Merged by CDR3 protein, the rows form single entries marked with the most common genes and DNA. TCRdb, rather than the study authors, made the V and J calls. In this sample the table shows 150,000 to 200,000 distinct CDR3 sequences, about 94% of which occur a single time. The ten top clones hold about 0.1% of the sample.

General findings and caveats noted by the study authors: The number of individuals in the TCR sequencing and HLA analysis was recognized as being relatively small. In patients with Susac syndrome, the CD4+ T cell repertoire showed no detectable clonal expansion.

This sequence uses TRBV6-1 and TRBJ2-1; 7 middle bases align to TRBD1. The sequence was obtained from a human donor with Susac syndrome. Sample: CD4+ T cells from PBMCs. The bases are TGTGCCAGCAGTGAAATGGGGGACAGCTCCTACAATGAGCAGTTCTTC. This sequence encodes CASSEMGDSSYNEQFF.